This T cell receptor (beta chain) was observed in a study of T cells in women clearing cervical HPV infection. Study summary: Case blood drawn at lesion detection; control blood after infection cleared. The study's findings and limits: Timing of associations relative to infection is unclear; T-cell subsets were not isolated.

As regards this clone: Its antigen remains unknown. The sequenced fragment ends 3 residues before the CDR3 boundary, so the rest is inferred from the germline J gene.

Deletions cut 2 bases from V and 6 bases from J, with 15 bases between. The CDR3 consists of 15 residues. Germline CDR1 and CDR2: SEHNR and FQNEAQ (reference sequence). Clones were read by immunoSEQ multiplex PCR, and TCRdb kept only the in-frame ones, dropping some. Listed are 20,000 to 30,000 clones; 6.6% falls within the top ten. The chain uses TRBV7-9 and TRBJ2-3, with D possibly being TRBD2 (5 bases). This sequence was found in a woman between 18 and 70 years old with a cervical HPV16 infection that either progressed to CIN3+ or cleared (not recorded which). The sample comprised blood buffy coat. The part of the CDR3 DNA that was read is TGTGCCAGCAGCTTAAACGGCGGGCTCGGTGATACG. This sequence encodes CASSLNGGLGDT. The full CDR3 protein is CASSLNGGLGDTQYF.